This entry lists 18 T cell receptor beta chains sequenced from one sample in a study of T-cell reconstitution after alpha-beta-depleted transplantation in children (dated by TCRdb to the mid-2010s). In the paper's terms, the treatment or condition label means: allogeneic hematopoietic cell transplantation with graft depleted of TCRalphabeta T cells and CD19 B cells. The library was produced with PCR. Sequencing took place on an Illumina HiSeq 2500. To normalize quantification of the TCRbeta repertoire, the TCR libraries were built with molecular barcoding that relied on unique molecular identifiers. Using fastp at Q25 and MiXCR, TCRdb reprocessed the public reads and kept productive beta chains. Every entry covers one CDR3 protein and lists the most common genes and DNA from its rows. In all, the sample holds about 580,000 distinct CDR3 sequences, and roughly 30% of those were seen once. Jointly, the top ten make up around a third of the sample.

The specimen was PBMCs, collected before TCRalphabeta/CD19-depleted stem cell transplant. These receptors were collected from a boy under two years old with Wiskott-Aldrich syndrome, due to receive a stem cell transplant.

The rearrangement links TRBV6-2 or TRBV6-3 to TRBJ2-2, with D uncertain. V lost 5 bases and J 1 base, leaving 14 bases between the germline ends. The CDR3 length is 16 residues. From germline, CDR1 is MNHEY and CDR2 SVGEGT. The CDR3 protein is CASSRLTGLNTGELFF. The CDR3 DNA reads as TGTGCCAGCAGTCGTCTGACGGGTTTGAACACCGGGGAGCTGTTTTTT.

V and J are TRBV12-3 or TRBV12-4 and TRBJ2-7; D ambiguous. V was trimmed by 5 bases and J by 5 bases, leaving 19 bases between them. This CDR3 spans 15 amino acids. For the CDR3, the DNA is TGTGCCAGCAGTCCGGCAGGAACCATTCGGAACGAGCAGTACTTC. This sequence encodes CASSPAGTIRNEQYF.

The CDR3 region has the DNA TGTGCCAGCAGCTTAGCGATCCAGCGGGAGCAGTACTTC. It is translated as CASSLAIQREQYF. This rearrangement joins TRBV7-2 to TRBJ2-7; a weak D match, TRBD2 (5 bases). Germline CDR1 is SGHTA and CDR2 is FQGNSA. V dropped 0 bases and J dropped 7 bases, with 10 bases sitting between them. The CDR3 runs to 13 residues.

This clonotype was counted only a few times. The chain uses TRBV15 and TRBJ2-1; D perhaps matches TRBD2 (7 bases). Germline-derived CDR1 and CDR2 are LNHNV and YYDKDF (reference sequence). The CDR3 is made up of 12 amino acids. V dropped 0 bases and J dropped 12 bases, with 9 bases sitting between them. The CDR3 DNA reads as TGTGCCACCAGCAGAGAGGGGGGGGCGCAGTTCTTC. Amino acids: CATSREGGAQFF.

In this sample, this clonotype turned up many times. The J gene is TRBJ2-1, the V gene TRBV5-1; D remains unclear. Per germline, CDR1 SGHRS and CDR2 YFSETQ. Trimming took 2 bases from V and 3 from J, leaving 6 bases between them. This CDR3 contains 13 residues. This chain's CDR3 is CASSLQNYNEQFF. The CDR3 DNA reads as TGCGCCAGCAGCTTACAGAACTACAATGAGCAGTTCTTC.

The chain is built from TRBV20-1 and TRBJ2-7, with D perhaps TRBD2 (5 bases). Between the trimmed V and J ends, which lost 1 base and 4 bases, there was a span of 17 bases. CDR1 and CDR2 from the germline V gene are DFQATT and SNEGSKA (reference sequence). The CDR3 length is 15 residues. The CDR3 nucleotides read TGCAGTGCTAGAGTGTCGGCTAGCATTACGTACGAGCAGTACTTC. Its translation is CSARVSASITYEQYF.

The table lists this clonotype with a few counts. This chain connects TRBV10-3 to TRBJ1-6; a weak D match, TRBD1 (5 bases). The CDR3 is 15 residues long. CDR1 ENHRY and CDR2 SYGVKD come from the germline V gene. Trimming stripped 6 bases from V and 8 bases from J, with 17 bases between. CDR3 residues: CAIRETGTEYSPLHF. The CDR3 DNA is TGTGCCATCAGAGAAACCGGGACGGAATATTCACCCCTCCACTTT.

J is TRBJ1-1 and V is TRBV12-3 or TRBV12-4, with D tentatively TRBD1 (5 bases). Trimming took 6 bases from V and 11 from J, leaving 16 bases between them. This CDR3 contains 12 residues. CDR3 bases: TGTGCCAGCAGCGAGCGGGACCCGATCGCTTTCTTT. Amino acid sequence: CASSERDPIAFF.

This clonotype was recorded a few times. V is TRBV9 and J is TRBJ2-7, with D maybe TRBD1 (5 bases). V was trimmed by 0 bases and J by 3 bases, leaving 16 bases between them. The CDR3 consists of 16 residues. The germline gives CDR1 SGDLS, CDR2 YYNGEE. The CDR3 loop is CASSVAPRVEYYEQYF. The CDR3 DNA is TGTGCCAGCAGCGTAGCCCCCAGGGTTGAGTACTACGAGCAGTACTTC.

The rearrangement joins TRBV5-1 to TRBJ2-1, with 11 bases aligning to TRBD2. Germline CDR1 reads SGHRS; CDR2 reads YFSETQ. Unmatched junction bases numbered 7, after V lost 3 bases and J lost 8 bases. The CDR3 length is 15 residues. The CDR3 here is CASSSGLAEKDEQFF. The CDR3 nucleotides are TGCGCCAGCAGCTCGGGACTAGCGGAGAAGGATGAGCAGTTCTTC.

The gene calls are TRBV24-1 and TRBJ2-5; a possible D gene is TRBD1 (6 bases). The ends were cut back, 4 bases at V and 2 bases at J, with 10 bases in the middle. Germline CDR1 KGHDR, CDR2 SFDVKD. CDR3 length equals 14 residues. The DNA of the CDR3 is TGTGCCACCAGTGACTTCGACAGGCAAGAGACCCAGTACTTC. This gives the protein CATSDFDRQETQYF.

The chain employs TRBV14 and TRBJ2-2; a weak D match, TRBD2 (6 bases). The CDR3 loop spans 14 amino acids. Germline V gives CDR1 SGHDN, CDR2 FVKESK. V lost 3 bases and J 1 base, leaving 6 bases between the germline ends. The CDR3 here is CASSQGGNTGELFF. The CDR3 nucleotides are TGTGCCAGCAGCCAGGGAGGGAACACCGGGGAGCTGTTTTTT.

The V gene is TRBV18, the J gene TRBJ2-7; D not certain. This CDR3 region has 13 residues. V was pared by 4 bases and J by 7 bases, with 14 bases between. The germline CDR1 and CDR2 sequences are KGHSH and LQKENI. In nucleotides, the CDR3 is TGTGCCAGCTCACGCCCACCTGGTCGAGAGCAGTACTTC. This encodes CASSRPPGREQYF.

This chain joins TRBV5-1 and TRBJ2-1, with TRBD2 matching over 8 bases. Germline loops: CDR1 SGHRS, CDR2 YFSETQ. This CDR3 is built from 13 residues. The V segment lost 4 bases and the J segment 9 bases; nucleotides outside the gene matches: 6. The CDR3 protein is CASSDSGMLEQFF. The CDR3 nucleotides are TGCGCCAGCAGCGATAGCGGGATGCTTGAGCAGTTCTTC.

This chain uses TRBV7-2 with TRBJ2-7; D is undetermined. The CDR3 sequence is 11 residues long. The germline V gene encodes CDR1 SGHTA and CDR2 FQGNSA. Between the trimmed V and J ends, which lost 7 bases and 2 bases, there was a span of 6 bases. The CDR3 nucleotides read TGTGCCAGCACCTTCGCCTACGAGCAGTACTTC. Amino acids: CASTFAYEQYF.

J is TRBJ1-1 and V is TRBV12-3 or TRBV12-4; no firm D call. The CDR3 is 14 amino acids. V was clipped by 0 bases and J by 8 bases, with 13 bases between them. The CDR3 protein is CASSLALVAKEAFF. CDR3 DNA sequence: TGTGCCAGCAGTTTAGCGTTGGTGGCGAAGGAAGCTTTCTTT.

This clonotype appeared once. The V gene is TRBV6-1, the J gene TRBJ1-5; the D gene is possibly TRBD1 (5 bases). Trimming stripped 4 bases from V and 3 bases from J, with 13 bases between. Germline V gives CDR1 MNHNS, CDR2 SASEGT. CDR3 length equals 15 residues. The CDR3 region has the DNA TGTGCCAGCAGTGGTCTCGGGGACCCCAATCAGCCCCAGCATTTT. Translated: CASSGLGDPNQPQHF.

The table lists this clonotype with a few counts. The genes are TRBV29-1 and TRBJ1-1; tentative D call: TRBD1 (5 bases). Germline assignment: CDR1 SQVTM and CDR2 ANQGSEA. The germline V and J ends were trimmed by 4 bases and 4 bases, with 10 bases remaining between them. The CDR3 loop spans 12 amino acids. The CDR3 DNA is TGCAGCGTTGTTATGGGGCCCACTGAAGCTTTCTTT. Its protein product is CSVVMGPTEAFF. Based on the CDR3 plus reference TRBV29-1 and TRBJ1-1, the full variable domain is SAVISQKPSRDICQRGTSLTIQCQVDSQVTMMFWYRQQPGQSLTLIATANQGSEATYESGFVIDKFPISRPNLTFSTLTVSNMSPEDSSIYLCSVVMGPTEAFFGQGTRLTVV.